One sample yielded the 9 T cell receptor beta chains listed below, sequenced in a study of cytomegalovirus exposure and HLA in healthy donors. The PCR was carried out with 60 Vbeta primers and 13 Jbeta primers. Data came from immunoSEQ multiplex PCR; TCRdb stores just in-frame clones and leaves some out. The table records tens of thousands of clones, nearly 85% of them present only once. Sequencing was carried out using PBMCs. The origin of the receptors is a man aged 25-45 years in good health and CMV-seronegative.

The V and J genes are TRBV18 and TRBJ2-1, with 8 positions matching TRBD1. The V gene's germline CDR1 is KGHSH and CDR2 LQKENI. The CDR3 sequence is 15 residues long. V was clipped by 5 bases and J by 7 bases; unmatched bases: 10. The CDR3 DNA is TGTGCCAGCTCAGTACTCACCCAGGGGGCGAATGAGCAGTTCTTC. Translated, it gives CASSVLTQGANEQFF.

This clone was seen only a few times. The chain recombines TRBV29-1 with TRBJ1-2, with TRBD1 matching 9 bases. The CDR3 covers 16 residues. V gave up 6 bases and J gave up 5 bases; unmatched junction bases: 16. CDR1 is SQVTM and CDR2 is ANQGSEA in the germline V gene. The CDR3 region is CSVIGTGFRGVYGYTF. In nucleotides, the CDR3 is TGCAGCGTAATCGGGACAGGGTTTCGGGGGGTATATGGCTACACCTTC.

The rearrangement joins TRBV18 to TRBJ2-5; D is ambiguous. The CDR3 totals 18 residues. The V and J ends lost 0 bases and 3 bases respectively, with 20 bases between them. In germline, CDR1 is KGHSH, CDR2 LQKENI. Here the CDR3 reads CASSPPVFSAILEETQYF. CDR3 DNA: TGTGCCAGCTCACCACCGGTTTTTAGTGCAATTTTGGAAGAGACCCAGTACTTC.

The table lists this clone with a few counts. The chain uses TRBV27 and TRBJ1-1, with a weak D call TRBD1 (5 bases). CDR3 size: 12 residues. V lost 6 bases and J 5 bases, leaving 10 bases between the germline ends. CDR1 MNHEY and CDR2 SMNVEV come from the germline V gene (reference sequence). The CDR3, as DNA: TGTGCCAGCAGAGGGGTTGGAACTGAAGCTTTCTTT. Translated, it gives CASRGVGTEAFF.

The chain employs TRBV28 and TRBJ2-1; maybe TRBD2 (6 bases). Germline values: CDR1 MDHEN, CDR2 SYDVKM. The germline V and J ends were trimmed by 7 bases and 0 bases, with 25 bases remaining between them. The CDR3 covers 19 residues. The CDR3 DNA reads as TGTGCCAGCACTTCGGCCGGGACTTCTTCTAGGAGCTCCTACAATGAGCAGTTCTTC. It encodes CASTSAGTSSRSSYNEQFF.

The V call is TRBV6-5, the J call TRBJ1-6, with 9 bases aligning to TRBD1. This CDR3 spans 16 amino acids. Germline V gene lookup returns CDR1 MNHEY and CDR2 SVGAGI. The V and J ends lost 2 bases and 11 bases, in that order; junction bases with no gene match: 10. The CDR3 region has the DNA TGTGCCAGCAGTTACATGATAGGACAGGGGCAGGCACCCCTCCACTTT. Its protein product is CASSYMIGQGQAPLHF.

The rearrangement uses TRBV7-9 and TRBJ2-5, with 13 positions matching TRBD2. The tail of the sequence fits TRBJ2-7 better, so the J call may be wrong. Germline V CDR1 and CDR2: SEHNR, FQNEAQ (reference sequence). CDR3 length: 15 amino acids. The CDR3 region is CASSLTGLAGSEQYF. The CDR3 DNA follows: TGTGCCAGCAGCTTAACGGGACTAGCGGGAAGCGAGCAGTACTTC.

The chain combines TRBV7-8 with TRBJ2-7; D gene ambiguous. The CDR3 is made up of 13 amino acids. Deletions cut 1 base from V and 3 bases from J, with 7 bases between. The germline CDR1 and CDR2 sequences are SGHVS and FQNEAQ. CDR3 bases: TGTGCCAGCAGCTTAGGACTCAACTACGAGCAGTACTTC. Residues: CASSLGLNYEQYF.

This clone is classed as medium-sized. The rearrangement links TRBV7-9 to TRBJ2-7, with D tentatively TRBD1 (6 bases). The CDR3 is made up of 14 amino acids. Germline V gene sequence: CDR1 SEHNR, CDR2 FQNEAQ (reference sequence). The ends were cut back, 3 bases at V and 5 bases at J, with 14 bases in the middle. CDR3 sequence reads: CASSFLTGFDEQYF. CDR3 DNA: TGTGCCAGCAGCTTCTTGACAGGATTCGACGAGCAGTACTTC.